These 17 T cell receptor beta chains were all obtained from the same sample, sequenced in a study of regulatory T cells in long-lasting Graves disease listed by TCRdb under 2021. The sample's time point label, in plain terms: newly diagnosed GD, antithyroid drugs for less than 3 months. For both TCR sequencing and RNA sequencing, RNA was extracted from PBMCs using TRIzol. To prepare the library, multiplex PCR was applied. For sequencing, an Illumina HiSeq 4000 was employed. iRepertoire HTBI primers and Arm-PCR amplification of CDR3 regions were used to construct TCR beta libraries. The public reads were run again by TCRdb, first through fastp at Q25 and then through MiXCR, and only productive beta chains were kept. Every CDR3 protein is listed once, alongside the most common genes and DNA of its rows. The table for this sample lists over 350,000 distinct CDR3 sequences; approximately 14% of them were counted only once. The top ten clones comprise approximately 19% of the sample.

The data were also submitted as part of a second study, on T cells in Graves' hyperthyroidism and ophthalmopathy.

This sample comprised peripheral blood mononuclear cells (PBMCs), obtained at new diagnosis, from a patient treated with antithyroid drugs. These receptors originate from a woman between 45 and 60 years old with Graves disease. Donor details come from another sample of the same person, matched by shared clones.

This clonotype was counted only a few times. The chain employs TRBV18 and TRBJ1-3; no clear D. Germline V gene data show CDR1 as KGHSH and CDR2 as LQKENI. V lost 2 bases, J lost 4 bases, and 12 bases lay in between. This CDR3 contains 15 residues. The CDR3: CASSPAHISGNTIYF. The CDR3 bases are TGTGCCAGCTCACCAGCGCACATCTCGGGAAACACCATATATTTT.

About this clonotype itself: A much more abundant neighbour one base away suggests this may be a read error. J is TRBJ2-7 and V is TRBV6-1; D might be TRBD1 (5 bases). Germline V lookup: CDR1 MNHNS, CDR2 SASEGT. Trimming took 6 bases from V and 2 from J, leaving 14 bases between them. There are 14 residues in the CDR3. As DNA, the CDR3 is TGTGCCAGCAGGGGTCAGGGCACCACCTACGAGCAGTACTTC. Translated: CASRGQGTTYEQYF.

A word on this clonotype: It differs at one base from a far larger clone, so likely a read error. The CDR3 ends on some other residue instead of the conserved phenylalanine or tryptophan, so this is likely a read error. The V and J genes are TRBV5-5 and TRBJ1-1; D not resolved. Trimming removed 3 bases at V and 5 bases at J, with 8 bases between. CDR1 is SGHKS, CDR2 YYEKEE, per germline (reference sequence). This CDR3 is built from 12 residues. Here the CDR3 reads CASSSWGTEAFL. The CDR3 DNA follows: TGTGCCAGCAGCTCGTGGGGAACTGAAGCTTTCCTT.

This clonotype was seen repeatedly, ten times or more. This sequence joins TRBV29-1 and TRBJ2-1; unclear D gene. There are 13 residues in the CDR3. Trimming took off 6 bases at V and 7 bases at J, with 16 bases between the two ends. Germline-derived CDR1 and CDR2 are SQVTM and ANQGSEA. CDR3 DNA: TGCAGCGTCAAACCCTCAAGTCGAAATGAGCAGTTCTTC. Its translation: CSVKPSSRNEQFF.

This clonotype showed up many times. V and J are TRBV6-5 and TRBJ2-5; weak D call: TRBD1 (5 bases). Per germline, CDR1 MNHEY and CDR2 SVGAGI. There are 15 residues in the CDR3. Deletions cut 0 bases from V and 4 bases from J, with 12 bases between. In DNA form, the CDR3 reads TGTGCCAGCAGTTACTCTCCCCGTCAGGGAGAGACCCAGTACTTC. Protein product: CASSYSPRQGETQYF.

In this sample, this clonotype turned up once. Here the CDR3 DNA reads TGCGCCAGCAGCTTCGGGACAGGGGGCAACACTGAAGCTTTCTTT. Translated: CASSFGTGGNTEAFF. The V gene is TRBV5-1, the J gene TRBJ1-1; 12 bases fit TRBD1. Trimming cost V 2 bases and J 2 bases; bases outside gene matches: 1. The CDR3 is made up of 15 amino acids. Germline lookup yields CDR1 SGHRS and CDR2 YFSETQ.

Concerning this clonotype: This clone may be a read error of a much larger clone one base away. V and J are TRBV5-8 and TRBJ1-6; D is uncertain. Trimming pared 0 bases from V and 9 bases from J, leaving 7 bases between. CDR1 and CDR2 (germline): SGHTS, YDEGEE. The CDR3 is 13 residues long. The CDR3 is CASSLDHFSPLHF. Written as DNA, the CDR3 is TGTGCCAGCAGCTTGGACCATTTTTCACCCCTCCACTTT.

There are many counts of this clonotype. CDR3 sequence (DNA): TGTGCCAGCAGCAGGGGGAGGGATTCACCCCTCCACTTT. Translating it yields CASSRGRDSPLHF. V is TRBV3-1 and J is TRBJ1-6; D might be TRBD1 (6 bases). Per the germline V gene, CDR1 is LGHDT and CDR2 is YNNKEL (reference sequence). Trimming shortened V by 5 bases and J by 8 bases, and 10 bases separated the two germline ends. The CDR3 is 13 amino acids.

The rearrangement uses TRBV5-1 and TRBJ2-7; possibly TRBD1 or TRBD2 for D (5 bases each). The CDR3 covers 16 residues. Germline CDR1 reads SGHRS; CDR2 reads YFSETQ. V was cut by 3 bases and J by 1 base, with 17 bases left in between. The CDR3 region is CASSSPGTLDSYEQYF. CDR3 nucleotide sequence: TGCGCCAGCAGCTCTCCGGGGACCCTGGATTCCTACGAGCAGTACTTC.

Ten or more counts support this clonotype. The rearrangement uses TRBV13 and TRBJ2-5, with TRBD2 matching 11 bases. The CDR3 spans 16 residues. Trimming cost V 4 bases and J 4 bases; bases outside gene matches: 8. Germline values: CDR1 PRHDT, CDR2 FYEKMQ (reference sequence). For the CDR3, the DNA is TGTGCCAGCAGCTGGTATCTCGGGACTAGCGGAGAGACCCAGTACTTC. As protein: CASSWYLGTSGETQYF.

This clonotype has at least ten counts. The CDR3, as DNA: TGTGCCAGCAGTGTCCTAGCGGGGAACACAGATACGCAGTATTTT. Translating it yields CASSVLAGNTDTQYF. The genes are TRBV2 and TRBJ2-3, with 9 bases that match TRBD2. Germline assignment: CDR1 SNHLY and CDR2 FYNNEI. The CDR3 runs 15 residues. J lost 2 bases, V lost 4 bases, and 4 bases had no gene match.

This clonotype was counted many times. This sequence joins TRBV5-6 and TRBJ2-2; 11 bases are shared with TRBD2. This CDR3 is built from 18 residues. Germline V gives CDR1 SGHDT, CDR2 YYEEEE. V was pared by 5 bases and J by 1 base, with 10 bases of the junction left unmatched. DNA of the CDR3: TGTGCCAGCAGACAGCTGGGACTAGCGGAGAGGAACACCGGGGAGCTGTTTTTT. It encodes CASRQLGLAERNTGELFF.

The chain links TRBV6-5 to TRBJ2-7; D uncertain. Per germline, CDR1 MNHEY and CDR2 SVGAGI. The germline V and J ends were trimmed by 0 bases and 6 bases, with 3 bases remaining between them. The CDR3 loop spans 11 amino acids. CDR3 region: CASSYSSEQYF. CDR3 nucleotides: TGTGCCAGCAGTTACTCGTCCGAGCAGTACTTC.

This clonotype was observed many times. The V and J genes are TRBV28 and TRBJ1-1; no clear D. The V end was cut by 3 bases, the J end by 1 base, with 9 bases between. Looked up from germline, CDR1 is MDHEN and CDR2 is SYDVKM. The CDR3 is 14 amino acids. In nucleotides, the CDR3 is TGTGCCAGCAGTTTTTATCCCGAGAACACTGAAGCTTTCTTT. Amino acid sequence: CASSFYPENTEAFF. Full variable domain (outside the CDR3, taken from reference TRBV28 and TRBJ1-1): DVKVTQSSRYLVKRTGEKVFLECVQDMDHENMFWYRQDPGLGLRLIYFSYDVKMKEKGDIPEGYSVSREKKERFSLILESASTNQTSMYLCASSFYPENTEAFFGQGTRLTVV.

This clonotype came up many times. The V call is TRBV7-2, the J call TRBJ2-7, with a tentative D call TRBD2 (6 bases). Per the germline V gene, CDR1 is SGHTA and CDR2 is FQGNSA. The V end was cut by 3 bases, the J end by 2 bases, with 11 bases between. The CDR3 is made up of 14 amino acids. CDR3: CASSFGAGTYEQYF. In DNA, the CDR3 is TGTGCCAGCAGCTTTGGGGCGGGAACCTACGAGCAGTACTTC.

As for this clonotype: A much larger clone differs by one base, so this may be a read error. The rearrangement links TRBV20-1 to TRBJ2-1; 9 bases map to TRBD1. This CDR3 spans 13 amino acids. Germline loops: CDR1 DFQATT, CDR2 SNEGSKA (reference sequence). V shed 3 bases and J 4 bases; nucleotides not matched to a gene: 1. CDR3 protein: CSARDRGYNEQFF. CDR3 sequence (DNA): TGCAGTGCTAGGGACAGGGGATACAATGAGCAGTTCTTC.

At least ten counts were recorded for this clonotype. For the CDR3, the DNA is TGTGCCAGCAGCTTCCGGGACCGACCGAACACCGGGGAGCTGTTTTTT. As protein: CASSFRDRPNTGELFF. V usage is TRBV5-6 and J usage is TRBJ2-2, with D possibly being TRBD1 or TRBD2 (5 bases each). V shed 2 bases and J shed 0 bases, with 11 bases lying between them. The CDR3 is 16 amino acids. CDR1 and CDR2 from the germline V gene are SGHDT and YYEEEE.